Listed here are 10 T cell receptor beta chains from one sample, sequenced in a study of blood T cell repertoires in COVID-19. Libraries were prepared by immunoSEQ multiplex PCR; TCRdb keeps only in-frame clonotypes and omits some of them. The sample gives some 340,000 clones, roughly 90% of which show up once; roughly 3.6% is in the top ten. Sequencing used PBMCs or T cells enriched from blood (not recorded which). The source is a woman aged 30 to 39 who had been exposed to COVID-19.

V usage is TRBV7-9 and J usage is TRBJ1-2; the D is unclear. V dropped 3 bases and J dropped 0 bases, with 11 bases sitting between them. The germline gives CDR1 SEHNR, CDR2 FQNEAQ (reference sequence). This CDR3 has 15 amino acids. CDR3 region: CASSFNPGANYGYTF. In DNA form, the CDR3 reads TGTGCCAGCAGCTTCAACCCCGGGGCTAACTATGGCTACACCTTC.

V usage is TRBV5-1 and J usage is TRBJ2-1; 9 positions match TRBD2. The CDR3 is 17 amino acids. The V segment lost 0 bases and the J segment 5 bases; nucleotides outside the gene matches: 9. The germline V gene has CDR1 SGHRS and CDR2 YFSETQ. The CDR3 sequence is CASSLVGLAGENNEQFF. The CDR3 coding sequence is TGCGCCAGCAGCTTGGTAGGTTTAGCGGGGGAGAACAATGAGCAGTTCTTC. The full variable domain, completed using reference TRBV5-1 and TRBJ2-1, is KAGVTQTPRYLIKTRGQQVTLSCSPISGHRSVSWYQQTPGQGLQFLFEYFSETQRNKGNFPGRFSGRQFSNSRSEMNVSTLELGDSALYLCASSLVGLAGENNEQFFGPGTRLTVL.

The table lists this clone with a count of one. J is TRBJ1-1 and V is TRBV27; 10 bases agree with TRBD1. The CDR3 spans 16 residues. Trimming at V came to 5 bases and at J to 9 bases, leaving 15 bases not matched to a gene. Germline V gene sequence: CDR1 MNHEY, CDR2 SMNVEV (reference sequence). The DNA of the CDR3 is TGTGCCAGCAGTACCAACCCCGGGACAGGGGTTAAGAAAGCTTTCTTT. This codes for CASSTNPGTGVKKAFF.

The rearrangement links TRBV4-3 to TRBJ1-3, with D tentatively TRBD1 (5 bases). The germline V gene encodes CDR1 LGHNA and CDR2 YSLEER. The CDR3 spans 16 residues. The V and J ends lost 0 bases and 9 bases respectively, with 18 bases between them. CDR3 bases: TGCGCCAGCAGCCAAGATCCGGGGGTCGTGGAGAGCACCATATATTTT. It yields the protein CASSQDPGVVESTIYF.

V gene TRBV4-3 combines with J gene TRBJ2-1; 10 bases align to TRBD1. CDR1 is LGHNA, CDR2 YSLEER, per germline. After removal of 3 bases from V and 4 bases from J, the junction contained 12 bases not matched to a gene. There are 18 residues in the CDR3. CDR3 loop: CASSQLGTGDWGYNEQFF. The CDR3 DNA is TGCGCCAGCAGCCAGTTAGGGACAGGGGACTGGGGGTACAATGAGCAGTTCTTC.

This chain connects TRBV30 to TRBJ1-4; D remains unclear. V lost 3 bases and J 5 bases, leaving 19 bases between the germline ends. Germline-derived CDR1 and CDR2 are GTSNPN and SVGIG (reference sequence). The CDR3 sequence is 16 residues long. CDR3 coding DNA: TGTGCCTGGAGACCAGGCCCTCAGGCACCCAATGAAAAACTGTTTTTT. This sequence encodes CAWRPGPQAPNEKLFF.

V usage is TRBV11-2 and J usage is TRBJ1-2; 9 bases fit TRBD1. Germline lookup yields CDR1 SGHAT and CDR2 FQNNGV. V lost 4 bases to trimming and J lost 5 bases; unmatched junction nucleotides: 14. The CDR3 length is 17 residues. CDR3 protein: CASSSFQQGAVRYGYTF. CDR3 sequence (DNA): TGTGCCAGCAGCTCCTTTCAACAGGGGGCTGTGAGGTATGGCTACACCTTC.

Points on this clone: The identical CDR3 is also encoded by other nucleotide sequences in the sample. The chain joins TRBV5-1 to TRBJ2-1; 15 nucleotides align to TRBD2. The ends lost 0 bases at V and 8 bases at J; junction bases unmatched: 3. Germline lookup yields CDR1 SGHRS and CDR2 YFSETQ. This CDR3 spans 16 amino acids. CDR3 protein: CASSLGTSGGADEQFF. CDR3 nucleotide sequence: TGCGCCAGCAGCTTGGGGACTAGCGGGGGGGCGGATGAGCAGTTCTTC. Full variable domain (outside the CDR3, taken from reference TRBV5-1 and TRBJ2-1): KAGVTQTPRYLIKTRGQQVTLSCSPISGHRSVSWYQQTPGQGLQFLFEYFSETQRNKGNFPGRFSGRQFSNSRSEMNVSTLELGDSALYLCASSLGTSGGADEQFFGPGTRLTVL.

The chain recombines TRBV3-1 (or the pseudogene TRBV3-2) with TRBJ1-2; possibly TRBD1 for D (6 bases). The CDR3 sequence is 16 residues long. V lost 2 bases and J lost 2, with 15 bases in between. Germline CDR1 LGHDT, CDR2 YNNKEL (reference sequence). CDR3 DNA sequence: TGTGCCAGCAGCCAACTTGGGGGGGGCTGGAACTATGGCTACACCTTC. Protein product: CASSQLGGGWNYGYTF.

In its sample, this clone was seen a few times. This chain joins TRBV6-5 and TRBJ2-7; 9 positions agree with TRBD2. Germline CDR1 reads MNHEY; CDR2 reads SVGAGI. V shed 4 bases and J 3 bases; nucleotides not matched to a gene: 4. CDR3 length equals 14 residues. The CDR3 DNA reads as TGTGCCAGCAGTTTAGCGGGGGCCTACTACGAGCAGTACTTC. It encodes CASSLAGAYYEQYF.